Listed below are T cell receptor beta chains from one sample, sequenced in a study of ipilimumab plus nivolumab after autologous stem cell transplantation. The table came from immunoSEQ multiplex PCR; TCRdb's copy has only in-frame clones and leaves some out. The sample has roughly 15,000 clones, about 80% seen once. Material: PBMCs, obtained in a trial of ipilimumab plus nivolumab as post-transplant consolidation. The receptors derive from a male donor with diffuse large B-cell lymphoma. Each CDR3 is given with its conserved first and last residue. Fields, in order: D gene, J gene, V gene, clone size, CDR3 protein, CDR3 DNA. A D gene is named only where the DNA matches it firmly. Clone size, where shown, is once, few, many, or a class for clones that have expanded.

>TRBD2|TRBJ2-5|TRBV6-1|.
CASTTSGLKTQYF
TGTGCCAGCACGACTAGCGGGTTAAAGACCCAGTACTTC
>TRBD1|TRBJ2-3|TRBV7-2|.
CASSLMDRGGYF
TGTGCCAGCAGCTTAATGGACAGGGGGGGGTATTTT
>TRBD2|TRBJ2-2|TRBV4-1|once
CASSQEAGLAGARVGELFF
TGCGCCAGCAGCCAAGAGGCGGGACTAGCGGGGGCAAGGGTCGGGGAGCTGTTTTTT
>.|TRBJ2-7|TRBV4-1|.
CASSQVNSLIYEQYF
TGCGCCAGCAGCCAAGTGAACAGCTTGATCTACGAGCAGTACTTC
>.|TRBJ2-1|TRBV7-8|.
CASSLQRILARNEQFF
TGTGCCAGCAGCCTACAGCGGATTCTAGCTCGCAATGAGCAGTTCTTC
>.|TRBJ2-7|TRBV21-1|.
CASSKVPGARYEQYF
TGTGCCAGCAGCAAAGTCCCGGGGGCGCGTTACGAGCAGTACTTC
>TRBD1|TRBJ1-5|TRBV19|medium-sized
CASAVGQGNQPQHF
TGTGCCAGTGCTGTGGGACAGGGCAATCAGCCCCAGCATTTT
>TRBD2|TRBJ2-5|TRBV7-7|few
CASSFAGGPQETQYF
TGTGCTAGCAGCTTTGCGGGGGGGCCCCAAGAGACCCAGTACTTC
>.|TRBJ2-7|TRBV19|.
CASSMTGWAEQYF
TGTGCCAGTAGTATGACCGGCTGGGCCGAGCAGTACTTC
>.|TRBJ2-7|TRBV19|.
CASSPSEGLGYEQYF
TGTGCCAGTAGTCCCTCGGAGGGCCTCGGCTACGAGCAGTACTTC
>.|TRBJ2-7|TRBV7-2|.
CASSLLGGEDEQYF
TGTGCCAGCAGCTTATTGGGGGGCGAGGACGAGCAGTACTTC
>.|TRBJ2-3|TRBV7-3|.
CASSLLVTDTQYF
TGTGCCAGCAGCCTGCTAGTCACAGATACGCAGTATTTT
>.|TRBJ1-5|TRBV7-8|.
CASSLGGPTYSNQPQHF
TGTGCCAGCAGCTTAGGTGGGCCAACATATAGCAATCAGCCCCAGCATTTT
>TRBD2|TRBJ2-1|TRBV9|few
CASSAGTSGYNEQFF
TGTGCCAGCAGCGCGGGGACTAGCGGCTACAATGAGCAGTTCTTC
>.|TRBJ2-7|TRBV11-1|.
CASSFLREQYF
TGTGCCAGCAGCTTCCTAAGGGAGCAGTACTTC
>.|TRBJ2-2|TRBV10-1|.
CASRSGGGNAGELFF
TGCGCCAGCAGATCAGGGGGAGGAAACGCCGGGGAGCTGTTTTTT
>.|TRBJ1-2|TRBV7-9|.
CAASWRGVGSEIIYGYTF
TGTGCCGCCTCTTGGAGGGGAGTAGGCTCCGAGATCATATATGGCTACACCTTC
>.|TRBJ2-7|TRBV7-9|once
CASSLEADYEQYF
TGTGCCAGCAGCTTGGAGGCAGACTACGAGCAGTACTTC
>TRBD2|TRBJ2-3|TRBV29-1|once
CSVVWASRTSTQYF
TGCAGCGTTGTTTGGGCTAGTAGGACTAGTACGCAGTATTTT
>TRBD2|TRBJ2-7|TRBV7-2|.
CASSFPPKRAGELPYEQYF
TGTGCCAGCAGCTTTCCCCCCAAGCGGGCGGGGGAGCTACCTTACGAGCAGTACTTC
>TRBD1|TRBJ1-3|TRBV4-3|.
CASSPDRAGNTIYF
TGCGCCAGCAGCCCCGACAGGGCTGGAAACACCATATATTTT
>.|TRBJ2-2|TRBV5-1|.
CASSLGVDTGELFF
TGCGCCAGCAGCTTGGGGGTAGACACCGGGGAGCTGTTTTTT
>.|TRBJ2-1|TRBV2|.
CASSAVRGNEQFF
TGTGCCAGCAGTGCTGTACGGGGGAATGAGCAGTTCTTC
>TRBD1|TRBJ1-3|TRBV18|.
CASSHTGTGALSSGNTIYF
TGTGCCAGCTCACACACCGGGACAGGGGCCCTTAGCTCTGGAAACACCATATATTTT
>.|TRBJ1-5|TRBV6-6|once
CASKMGTLNNQPQHF
TGTGCCAGCAAAATGGGTACTCTTAATAATCAGCCCCAGCATTTT
>.|TRBJ2-1|TRBV6-5|.
CASSYEGAHNEQFF
TGTGCCAGCAGTTACGAAGGGGCCCACAATGAGCAGTTCTTC
>.|TRBJ1-2|TRBV4-3|.
CASSQDLSRGGYTF
TGCGCCAGCAGCCAAGATCTGTCTCGGGGTGGCTACACCTTC
>.|TRBJ2-2|TRBV12-5|.
CASGLVLSGAPTGELFF
TGTGCTAGTGGTTTGGTACTATCAGGGGCGCCCACCGGGGAGCTGTTTTTT
>TRBD1|TRBJ1-1|TRBV29-1|few
CSVEGGQVNTEAFF
TGCAGCGTTGAGGGGGGACAGGTTAACACTGAAGCTTTCTTT
>TRBD1|TRBJ1-3|TRBV5-6|.
CASTRQGQYTIYF
TGTGCCAGCACGAGACAGGGGCAATACACCATATATTTT
>.|TRBJ1-6|TRBV9|.
CASSWGGEHNSPLHF
TGTGCCAGCAGCTGGGGGGGGGAACATAATTCACCCCTCCACTTT
>.|TRBJ2-3|TRBV25-1|.
CASSDADTQYF
TGTGCCAGCAGTGATGCAGATACGCAGTATTTT
>.|TRBJ2-5|TRBV19|.
CASSRINQETQYF
TGTGCCAGTAGTCGAATCAACCAAGAGACCCAGTACTTC
>TRBD1|TRBJ1-5|TRBV7-7|.
CASSLLDRGLLSNQPQHF
TGTGCCAGCAGCTTATTGGACAGGGGGCTCCTTAGCAATCAGCCCCAGCATTTT
>.|TRBJ2-1|TRBV5-4|.
CASSFGQARSSYNEQFF
TGTGCCAGCAGCTTTGGTCAAGCCCGGTCCTCCTACAATGAGCAGTTCTTC
>TRBD1|TRBJ1-2|TRBV19|.
CASSTIDTGVGVYGYTF
TGTGCCAGTAGTACGATAGATACAGGGGTTGGAGTCTATGGCTACACCTTC
>.|TRBJ1-2|TRBV7-9|.
CASSLGRAYGYTF
TGTGCCAGCAGCCTCGGCAGGGCCTATGGCTACACCTTC
>.|TRBJ1-3|TRBV6-1|.
CASSGGASGNTIYF
TGTGCCAGCAGCGGGGGAGCCTCTGGAAACACCATATATTTT
>.|TRBJ2-3|TRBV19|few
CASSPWGFSGTDTQYF
TGTGCCAGTAGTCCATGGGGATTTAGCGGCACAGATACGCAGTATTTT
>.|TRBJ2-4|TRBV18|.
CASSPQGRKNIQYF
TGTGCCAGCTCACCACAGGGGCGCAAAAACATTCAGTACTTC
>TRBD1|TRBJ1-3|TRBV19|.
CASSPSDRTAGNTIYF
TGTGCCAGTAGTCCCTCGGACAGGACAGCTGGAAACACCATATATTTT
>.|TRBJ2-5|TRBV11-2|.
CASSRPRGQETQYF
TGTGCCAGCAGCCGACCTCGGGGGCAAGAGACCCAGTACTTC
>TRBD1|TRBJ2-7|TRBV10-3|.
CAISGGQSYEQYF
TGTGCCATCAGTGGGGGACAGTCCTACGAGCAGTACTTC
>.|TRBJ2-5|TRBV5-1|once
CASSRTGGLYQETQYF
TGCGCCAGCAGCAGGACGGGCGGATTATACCAAGAGACCCAGTACTTC
>.|TRBJ2-1|TRBV5-1|.
CASSLVGPRDEQFF
TGCGCCAGCAGCTTGGTGGGGCCACGCGATGAGCAGTTCTTC
>TRBD1|TRBJ2-3|TRBV9|.
CASSAGQGGDTQYF
TGTGCCAGCAGCGCCGGACAGGGAGGAGATACGCAGTATTTT
>.|TRBJ2-1|TRBV6-1|.
CASSEQGSDNEQFF
TGTGCCAGCAGTGAACAGGGAAGTGACAATGAGCAGTTCTTC
>.|TRBJ1-3|TRBV11-2|.
CASSLEGGSGNTIYF
TGTGCCAGCAGCTTAGAAGGGGGCTCTGGAAACACCATATATTTT
>TRBD1|TRBJ1-2|TRBV15|.
CATSSAGQGVYGYTF
TGTGCCACCAGCTCAGCGGGACAGGGAGTCTATGGCTACACCTTC
>.|TRBJ1-5|TRBV12-2|.
CASRRGRASRGQPQHF
TGTGCAAGTCGCCGAGGGAGGGCCTCAAGGGGTCAGCCCCAGCATTTT
>.|TRBJ1-4|TRBV4-2|.
CASSQVEGREKLFF
TGTGCCAGCAGCCAAGTAGAGGGGCGTGAAAAACTGTTTTTT
>.|TRBJ2-7|TRBV6-6|.
CASSSEMGSYEQYF
TGTGCCAGCAGTTCGGAGATGGGATCCTACGAGCAGTACTTC
>.|TRBJ1-1|TRBV11-2|.
CASSPRKGITEAFF
TGTGCCAGCAGCCCCCGAAAGGGGATAACTGAAGCTTTCTTT
>.|TRBJ2-7|TRBV7-2|few
CASSLGGGYEQYF
TGTGCCAGCAGCTTAGGAGGCGGCTACGAGCAGTACTTC